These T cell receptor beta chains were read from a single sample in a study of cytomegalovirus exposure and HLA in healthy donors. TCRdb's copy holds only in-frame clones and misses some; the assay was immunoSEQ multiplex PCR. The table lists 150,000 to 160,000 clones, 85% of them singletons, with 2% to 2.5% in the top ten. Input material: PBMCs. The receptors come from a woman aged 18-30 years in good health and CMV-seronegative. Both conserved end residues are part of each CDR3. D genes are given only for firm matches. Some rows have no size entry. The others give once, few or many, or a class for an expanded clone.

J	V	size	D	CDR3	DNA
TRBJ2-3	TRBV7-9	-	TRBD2	CASSISSGSADTQYF	TGTGCCAGCAGCATTTCTAGCGGGAGCGCAGATACGCAGTATTTT
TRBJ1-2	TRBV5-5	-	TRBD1	CASSPGATGGDGYTF	TGTGCCAGCAGCCCGGGGGCGACAGGGGGCGATGGCTACACCTTC
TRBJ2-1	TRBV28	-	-	CASTATGSSYNEQFF	TGTGCCAGCACCGCAACAGGGAGCTCCTACAATGAGCAGTTCTTC
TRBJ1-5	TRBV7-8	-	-	CASSPSSRGPESHSQPQHF	TGTGCCAGCAGCCCTAGCTCGCGGGGGCCCGAGTCCCATAGTCAGCCCCAGCATTTT
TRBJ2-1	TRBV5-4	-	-	CASSPPLVARSYNEQFF	TGTGCCAGCAGCCCCCCATTGGTAGCGCGCTCCTACAATGAGCAGTTCTTC
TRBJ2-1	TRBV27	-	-	CASRWGGGNEQFF	TGTGCCTCTCGCTGGGGGGGCGGCAATGAGCAGTTCTTC
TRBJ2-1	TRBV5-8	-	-	CASLRGGGGEQFF	TGTGCCAGCCTTCGAGGGGGGGGCGGTGAGCAGTTCTTC
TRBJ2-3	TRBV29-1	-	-	CSVYTGSTDTQYF	TGCAGCGTTTACACAGGGAGCACAGATACGCAGTATTTT
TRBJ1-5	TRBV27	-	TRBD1	CASSLTGYGQPQHF	TGTGCCAGCAGTTTGACAGGGTATGGGCAGCCCCAGCATTTT
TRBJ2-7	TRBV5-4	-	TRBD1	CASSGEPGQVVRTEQYF	TGTGCCAGCAGCGGGGAACCGGGACAGGTTGTCAGAACCGAGCAGTACTTC
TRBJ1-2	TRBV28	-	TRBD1	CASSLGQGARGYTF	TGTGCCAGCAGCTTGGGACAGGGGGCGAGGGGCTACACCTTC
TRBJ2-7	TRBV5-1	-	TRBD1	CASSPGQLYEQYF	TGCGCCAGCAGCCCGGGACAGCTCTACGAGCAGTACTTC
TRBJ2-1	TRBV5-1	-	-	CASSLAEGRHSEQFF	TGCGCCAGCAGCTTGGCCGAGGGAAGGCACAGTGAGCAGTTCTTC
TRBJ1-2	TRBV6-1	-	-	CASSLTGRRGYTF	TGTGCCAGCAGCCTTACAGGGCGCCGGGGCTACACCTTC
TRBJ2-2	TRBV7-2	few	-	CASSQGLNIAGELFF	TGTGCCAGCAGCCAAGGACTAAATATAGCCGGGGAGCTGTTTTTT
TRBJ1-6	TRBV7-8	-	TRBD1	CASSRYMIGTDNSPLHF	TGTGCCAGCAGCCGGTACATGATCGGGACAGATAATTCACCCCTCCACTTT
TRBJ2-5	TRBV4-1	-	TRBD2	CASSQGRTSGEQETQYF	TGCGCCAGCAGCCAAGGTCGGACTAGCGGAGAACAAGAGACCCAGTACTTC
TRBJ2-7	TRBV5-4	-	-	CASSLEASYEQYF	TGTGCCAGCAGCTTAGAGGCCTCCTACGAGCAGTACTTC
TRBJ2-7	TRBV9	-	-	CASSVGLNYEQYF	TGTGCCAGCAGCGTAGGACTCAACTACGAGCAGTACTTC
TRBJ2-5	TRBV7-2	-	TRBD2	CASSSSGRPQETQYF	TGTGCCAGCAGCTCCAGCGGGAGGCCCCAAGAGACCCAGTACTTC
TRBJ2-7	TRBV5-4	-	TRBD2	CASSRERDQSYEQYF	TGTGCCAGCAGCCGGGAGCGGGATCAATCCTACGAGCAGTACTTC
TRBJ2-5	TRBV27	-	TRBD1	CASSWTGGGETQYF	TGTGCCAGCAGTTGGACAGGGGGCGGTGAGACCCAGTACTTC
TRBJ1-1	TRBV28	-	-	CASSLPGVNTEAFF	TGTGCCAGCAGTTTGCCGGGGGTGAACACTGAAGCTTTCTTT
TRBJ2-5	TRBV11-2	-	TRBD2	CASSLSTGGDQETQYF	TGTGCCAGCAGCCTAAGTACGGGGGGGGACCAAGAGACCCAGTACTTC
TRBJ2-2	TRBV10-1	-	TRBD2	CASSRPAGPESGELFF	TGCGCCAGCAGCCGCCCAGCGGGGCCCGAAAGCGGGGAGCTGTTTTTT
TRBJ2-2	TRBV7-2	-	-	CASSLALQAVTGELFF	TGTGCCAGCAGCTTAGCTTTGCAGGCTGTCACCGGGGAGCTGTTTTTT
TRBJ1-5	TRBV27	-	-	CVSSLYPSAGLAQHF	TGTGTCAGCAGTTTATACCCCTCGGCAGGCCTGGCCCAGCATTTT
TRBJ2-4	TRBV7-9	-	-	CASSLELHIQYF	TGTGCCAGCAGCTTGGAGTTGCACATTCAGTACTTC
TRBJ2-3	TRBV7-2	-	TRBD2	CASSLLAGGGDTQYF	TGTGCCAGCAGCTTACTAGCGGGAGGGGGGGATACGCAGTATTTT
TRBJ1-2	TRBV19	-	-	CASSITENYGYTF	TGTGCCAGTAGTATAACGGAGAACTATGGCTACACCTTC
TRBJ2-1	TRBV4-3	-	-	CASSLSGEENEQFF	TGCGCCAGCAGCCTGTCGGGGGAGGAAAATGAGCAGTTCTTC
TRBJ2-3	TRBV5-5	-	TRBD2	CASSPRLAGATDTQYF	TGTGCCAGCAGCCCCCGACTAGCGGGAGCTACAGATACGCAGTATTTT
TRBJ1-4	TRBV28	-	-	CASSKWDTANEKLFF	TGTGCCAGCAGTAAATGGGACACGGCAAATGAAAAACTGTTTTTT
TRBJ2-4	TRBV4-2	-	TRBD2	CASSHDGLAGGSEIAKNIQYF	TGTGCCAGCAGCCACGACGGACTAGCGGGAGGTTCGGAGATCGCCAAAAACATTCAGTACTTC
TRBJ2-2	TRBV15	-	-	CATSREGDSPGVTGELFF	TGTGCCACCAGCAGAGAAGGGGACTCCCCCGGGGTTACCGGGGAGCTGTTTTTT
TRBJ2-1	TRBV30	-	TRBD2	CAWSHTRTSGRAHEQFF	TGTGCCTGGAGCCATACACGGACTAGCGGGAGGGCCCATGAGCAGTTCTTC
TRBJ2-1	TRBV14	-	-	CASSQGVYNEQFF	TGTGCCAGCAGCCAAGGAGTGTACAATGAGCAGTTCTTC
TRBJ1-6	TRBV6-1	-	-	CASSESLGGAGYNSPLHF	TGTGCCAGCAGTGAATCCCTCGGGGGGGCCGGGTATAATTCACCCCTCCACTTT
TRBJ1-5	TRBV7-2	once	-	CASSQVGNRINQPQHF	TGTGCCAGCAGCCAGGTAGGGAACAGGATCAATCAGCCCCAGCATTTT
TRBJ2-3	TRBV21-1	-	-	CASSRGTGSPQFYTQYF	TGTGCCAGCAGCAGAGGGACAGGAAGCCCACAATTTTATACGCAGTATTTT
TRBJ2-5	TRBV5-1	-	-	CASSLVPSQETQYF	TGCGCCAGCAGCTTGGTCCCCTCCCAAGAGACCCAGTACTTC
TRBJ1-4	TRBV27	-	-	CASTEDGTTNEKLFF	TGTGCCAGCACCGAGGACGGGACAACTAATGAAAAACTGTTTTTT
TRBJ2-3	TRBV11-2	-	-	CASSPQGYGTDTQYF	TGTGCCAGCAGCCCACAGGGTTATGGTACAGATACGCAGTATTTT
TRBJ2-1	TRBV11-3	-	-	CASSPYGADHYNEQFF	TGTGCCAGCAGCCCCTATGGGGCGGACCACTACAATGAGCAGTTCTTC
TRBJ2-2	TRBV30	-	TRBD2	CAWRGGYTGELFF	TGTGCCTGGAGGGGAGGGTACACCGGGGAGCTGTTTTTT
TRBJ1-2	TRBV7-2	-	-	CASSLDRGAAGYTF	TGTGCCAGCAGCTTAGATCGGGGGGCGGCGGGCTACACCTTC
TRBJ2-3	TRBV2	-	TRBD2	CASRRSGGQDTQYF	TGTGCCAGCAGGAGGAGCGGGGGGCAGGATACGCAGTATTTT
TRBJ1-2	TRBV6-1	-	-	CASSAREDYGYTF	TGTGCCAGCAGTGCGCGTGAGGACTATGGCTACACCTTC
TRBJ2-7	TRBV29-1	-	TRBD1	CSVRGTGYDEQYF	TGCAGCGTTCGTGGGACAGGGTACGACGAGCAGTACTTC
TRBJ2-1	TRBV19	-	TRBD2	CASSRQREGLNEQFF	TGTGCCAGTAGTAGACAGCGGGAGGGCCTCAATGAGCAGTTCTTC
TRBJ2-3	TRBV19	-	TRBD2	CASRAGAIDTQYF	TGTGCCAGTAGGGCGGGAGCTATAGATACGCAGTATTTT
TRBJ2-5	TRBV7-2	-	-	CASSPQRGGGETQYF	TGTGCCAGCAGCCCTCAAAGGGGGGGAGGAGAGACCCAGTACTTC
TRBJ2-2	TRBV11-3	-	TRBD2	CASSPGGGPRGTGELFF	TGTGCCAGCAGCCCCGGGGGAGGGCCGCGGGGGACCGGGGAGCTGTTTTTT
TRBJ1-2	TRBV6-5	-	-	CASTSGGYGYTF	TGTGCCAGCACCTCGGGGGGGTATGGCTACACCTTC
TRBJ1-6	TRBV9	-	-	CASSVDGVSPLHF	TGTGCCAGCAGCGTAGACGGGGTCTCACCCCTCCACTTT
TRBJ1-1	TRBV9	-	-	CASSVEEGAGSEAFF	TGTGCCAGCAGCGTAGAGGAAGGGGCCGGGTCGGAAGCTTTCTTT
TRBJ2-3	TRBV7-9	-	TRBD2	CASGFPSGQGGTQYF	TGTGCCAGCGGTTTCCCTAGCGGACAAGGAGGTACGCAGTATTTT
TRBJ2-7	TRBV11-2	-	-	CASSRVAHEQYF	TGTGCCAGCAGCCGGGTGGCCCACGAGCAGTACTTC
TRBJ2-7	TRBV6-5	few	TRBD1	CASSRQGLEQYF	TGTGCCAGCAGCCGACAGGGTTTGGAGCAGTACTTC
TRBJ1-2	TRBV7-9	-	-	CASSSGNGYTF	TGTGCCAGCAGCTCGGGAAATGGCTACACCTTC